This T cell receptor (beta chain) came from a study of blood T cell repertoires in COVID-19. Study at large: Donors in the United States, Italy and Spain gave samples during acute or convalescent COVID-19. T cells, B-cell-depleted T cells, or PBMCs supplied cDNA or gDNA.

CDR1 is SEHNR and CDR2 is FQNEAQ in the germline V gene (reference sequence). This CDR3 region has 15 residues. Trimming took 5 bases from V and 0 from J, leaving 13 bases between them. Original analysis: Amplified reference gene primers provided the basis for estimating nucleated cell counts. Produced via immunoSEQ multiplex PCR; TCRdb's table is partial and in-frame only. V, J and clone size are taken as reported in that table, and D and trimming were inferred from the DNA itself. The sample consists of approximately 53,000 clones, 82% of them appearing once. This clonotype was sampled from a woman in her fifties or sixties with acute or convalescent COVID-19. The material sequenced was peripheral blood. V is TRBV7-9 and J is TRBJ1-2; D call uncertain. CDR3 in amino acids: CASSQTALANYGYTF. DNA for the CDR3: TGTGCCAGCAGCCAGACTGCCTTAGCTAACTATGGCTACACCTTC.